Following are 29 T cell receptor beta chains from one sample sequenced in a study of T-cell memory formation after mild COVID-19. Via MiXCR, TCRdb re-called the 5' RACE reads, giving one row per CDR3 protein. The table lists 550,000 to 700,000 distinct CDR3 sequences, about a sixth of them singletons. Sequencing was carried out using PBMCs or a T cell subset sorted from them (not recorded which). The receptors here all came from an adult woman who had mild COVID-19 (a few samples of this study predate the infection). Cell type and time point are not known.

The chain joins TRBV30 to TRBJ2-3, with 13 bases that match TRBD2. The germline V gene has CDR1 GTSNPN and CDR2 SVGIG (reference sequence). The CDR3 is 16 residues long. J lost 2 bases, V lost 4 bases, and 6 bases had no gene match. The CDR3 DNA is TGTGCCTGGACGAGGGGGACTAGCGGGGTCACAGATACGCAGTATTTT. Translation gives CAWTRGTSGVTDTQYF.

The V call is TRBV7-9, the J call TRBJ1-2, with no clear D. This CDR3 comprises 14 residues. The ends were cut back, 2 bases at V and 1 base at J, with 8 bases in the middle. Germline V gene sequence: CDR1 SEHNR, CDR2 FQNEAQ (reference sequence). The CDR3 nucleotides are TGTGCCAGCAGCTTATCTGGAGATAACTATGGCTACACCTTC. Translation gives CASSLSGDNYGYTF.

There are a few counts of this clonotype. The V and J genes are TRBV7-8 and TRBJ2-7, with TRBD2 matching over 11 bases. Germline V gene sequence: CDR1 SGHVS, CDR2 FQNEAQ. The CDR3 consists of 15 residues. Trimming took 7 bases from V and 2 from J; bases not matched to a gene: 7. The DNA of the CDR3 is TGTGCCAGCACCCCCCTAGCGGGAGGTACCTACGAGCAGTACTTC. It codes for CASTPLAGGTYEQYF.

The table lists this clonotype with a few counts. The chain has TRBV9 and TRBJ1-2; D is undetermined. Per the germline V gene, CDR1 is SGDLS and CDR2 is YYNGEE. The CDR3 covers 13 residues. V lost 0 bases, J lost 2 bases, and 5 bases lay in between. The DNA for the CDR3 is TGTGCCAGCAGCGTAGAACACAACTATGGCTACACCTTC. The encoded protein is CASSVEHNYGYTF.

The chain joins TRBV5-5 to TRBJ1-6; 7 bases fit TRBD1. Germline V gene data show CDR1 as SGHKS and CDR2 as YYEKEE (reference sequence). The CDR3 has 16 residues. V shed 2 bases, J shed 9 bases, and the junction held 11 bases outside the gene matches. The CDR3 DNA reads TGTGCCAGCAGCTTTGGACAGGCTGTGTTCTCTTCACCCCTCCACTTT. This sequence encodes CASSFGQAVFSSPLHF.

This clonotype was found a few times. The CDR3 region is CASSLSLVAALSSGANVLTF. DNA for the CDR3: TGTGCCAGCAGCCTTAGTCTAGTGGCAGCCCTTTCCTCTGGGGCCAACGTCCTGACTTTC. The chain joins TRBV7-2 to TRBJ2-6; D not certain. V gave up 5 bases and J gave up 0 bases, with 23 bases separating them. The CDR3 consists of 20 residues. Looked up from germline, CDR1 is SGHTA and CDR2 is FQGNSA.

This clonotype was counted a few times. V and J are TRBV7-8 and TRBJ2-1; no definite D call. Trimming cost V 1 base and J 4 bases, with 8 bases left between them. The CDR3 loop spans 14 amino acids. In germline, CDR1 is SGHVS, CDR2 FQNEAQ. CDR3 DNA: TGTGCCAGCAGCTTAGAGTATCCGTACAATGAGCAGTTCTTC. Translating gives CASSLEYPYNEQFF.

This clonotype was observed a few times. J is TRBJ2-7 and V is TRBV4-3; a weak D match, TRBD2 (6 bases). Trimming stripped 0 bases from V and 3 bases from J, with 15 bases between. The germline gives CDR1 LGHNA, CDR2 YSLEER. The CDR3 totals 16 residues. Written as DNA, the CDR3 is TGCGCCAGCAGCCAAGATTTCGGGAGCGGTTTCTACGAGCAGTACTTC. Residues: CASSQDFGSGFYEQYF.

This clonotype was observed a handful of times. The chain couples TRBV29-1 to TRBJ2-5; D is unresolved. The ends were cut back, 5 bases at V and 4 bases at J, with 14 bases in the middle. Germline CDR1 SQVTM, CDR2 ANQGSEA. This CDR3 spans 13 amino acids. The CDR3 protein is CSVYTGGLETQYF. CDR3 in DNA: TGCAGCGTTTACACGGGTGGTCTAGAGACCCAGTACTTC.

This clonotype was observed a handful of times. The chain recombines TRBV7-3 with TRBJ2-7, with 8 bases fitting TRBD2. After removal of 5 bases from V and 6 bases from J, the junction contained 6 bases not matched to a gene. This CDR3 contains 13 residues. In germline, CDR1 is SGHTA, CDR2 FQGTGA. The CDR3 coding sequence is TGTGCCAGCAGCGCCGGGACTAGTCTCGAGCAGTACTTC. The encoded protein is CASSAGTSLEQYF.

The chain employs TRBV2 and TRBJ1-1; D gene ambiguous. Germline-derived CDR1 and CDR2 are SNHLY and FYNNEI. This CDR3 contains 11 residues. Trimming took 7 bases from V and 1 from J, leaving 4 bases between them. CDR3: CASNENTEAFF. CDR3 coding DNA: TGTGCCAGCAACGAGAACACTGAAGCTTTCTTT.

The chain carries TRBV12-3 or TRBV12-4 and TRBJ2-3; 7 nucleotides align to TRBD1. V shed 4 bases, J shed 2 bases, and the junction held 9 bases outside the gene matches. The CDR3 has 16 residues. The DNA of the CDR3 is TGTGCCAGCAGTTCCGATACAGGGGCAAACACAGATACGCAGTATTTT. This sequence encodes CASSSDTGANTDTQYF.

The V gene is TRBV13, the J gene TRBJ2-1, with 7 bases aligning to TRBD1. This CDR3 has 16 amino acids. Germline V lookup: CDR1 PRHDT, CDR2 FYEKMQ (reference sequence). The ends lost 5 bases at V and 0 bases at J; junction bases unmatched: 7. The CDR3 DNA follows: TGTGCCAGCAGCAGACAAACAGGGGTCTCCTACAATGAGCAGTTCTTC. Encoded protein: CASSRQTGVSYNEQFF.

This clonotype was recorded only once. The CDR3 nucleotides read TGTGCCAGCGAGCGGGATAGTAACAATGAGCAGTTCTTC. This translates into CASERDSNNEQFF. The rearrangement joins TRBV28 to TRBJ2-1; 7 bases match TRBD2. V trimming: 8 bases; J trimming: 5 bases; junction bases outside the gene matches: 6. Germline V gene data show CDR1 as MDHEN and CDR2 as SYDVKM. CDR3 size: 13 residues.

This clonotype was seen only a few times. The chain is built from TRBV29-1 and TRBJ1-1; D is undetermined. This CDR3 comprises 13 residues. CDR1 and CDR2 (germline): SQVTM, ANQGSEA. V lost 4 bases to trimming and J lost 4 bases, with 13 bases between them. The CDR3 bases are TGCAGCGTTGGGTCACGTGAAGGCACTGAAGCTTTCTTT. Protein product: CSVGSREGTEAFF. The full variable domain, its missing parts supplied by reference TRBV29-1 and TRBJ1-1, is SAVISQKPSRDICQRGTSLTIQCQVDSQVTMMFWYRQQPGQSLTLIATANQGSEATYESGFVIDKFPISRPNLTFSTLTVSNMSPEDSSIYLCSVGSREGTEAFFGQGTRLTVV.

V and J are TRBV27 and TRBJ2-1, with TRBD2 identical over 10 bases. V trimming: 6 bases; J trimming: 6 bases; junction bases outside the gene matches: 11. The germline CDR1 and CDR2 sequences are MNHEY and SMNVEV (reference sequence). This CDR3 has 16 residues. The DNA of the CDR3 is TGTGCCAGCAGGTGGGCTAGCGGGAGTGGTCTCAATGAGCAGTTCTTC. It translates to CASRWASGSGLNEQFF.

This chain links TRBV5-4 with TRBJ1-2; D is ambiguous. Germline assignment: CDR1 SGHNT and CDR2 YYREEE (reference sequence). The V gene lost 1 base and the J gene lost 5 bases, with 9 bases spanning the gap. The CDR3 contains 13 residues. CDR3 DNA: TGTGCCAGCAGCTTGAACAGAAATTATGGCTACACCTTC. Amino acid sequence: CASSLNRNYGYTF.

The rearrangement joins TRBV15 to TRBJ2-7, with 8 nucleotides matching TRBD1. Unmatched junction bases numbered 2, after V lost 3 bases and J lost 1 base. Germline assignment: CDR1 LNHNV and CDR2 YYDKDF (reference sequence). There are 14 residues in the CDR3. DNA for the CDR3: TGTGCCACCAGCAGGACAGGGGAATCCTACGAGCAGTACTTC. Its translation: CATSRTGESYEQYF.

In this sample, this clonotype turned up a few times. CDR3 nucleotide sequence: TGTGCCAGCTCACCAAGTGTGACTAATGAAAAACTGTTTTTT. Its translation is CASSPSVTNEKLFF. This chain links TRBV18 with TRBJ1-4, with D hard to call. This CDR3 has 14 residues. Germline values: CDR1 KGHSH, CDR2 LQKENI. The V and J ends lost 2 bases and 2 bases respectively, with 6 bases between them.

At least ten counts were recorded for this clonotype. The chain recombines TRBV6-2 or TRBV6-3 with TRBJ2-1, with 7 bases matching TRBD2. J was trimmed by 4 bases and V by 0 bases; bases with no gene match: 18. The CDR3 has 20 amino acids. CDR1 MNHEY and CDR2 SVGEGT come from the germline V gene. The CDR3 is CASSYSSTGVAGPGYNEQFF. The CDR3 DNA reads as TGTGCCAGCAGTTACTCGAGCACGGGGGTAGCGGGCCCAGGATACAATGAGCAGTTCTTC.

This chain uses TRBV20-1 with TRBJ2-5; D is unresolved. The J call is uncertain, as TRBJ2-7 better fits the DNA end. CDR3 length: 12 amino acids. CDR1 and CDR2 (germline): DFQATT, SNEGSKA (reference sequence). CDR3 in amino acids: CSARGPYYEQYF. Here the CDR3 DNA reads TGCAGTGCTAGAGGACCGTACTACGAGCAGTACTTC.

The CDR3 region is CASSYLGGGGHNEQFF. As DNA, the CDR3 is TGTGCCAGCAGTTACCTCGGCGGGGGGGGCCACAATGAGCAGTTCTTC. The chain couples TRBV6-5 to TRBJ2-1, with 9 positions matching TRBD2. Germline CDR1 reads MNHEY; CDR2 reads SVGAGI. V shed 2 bases, J shed 5 bases, and the junction held 7 bases outside the gene matches. The CDR3 is 16 amino acids.

This sequence joins TRBV7-8 and TRBJ1-1; no reliable D call. V lost 0 bases and J lost 10, with 18 bases in between. The CDR3 is made up of 15 amino acids. Germline CDR1 is SGHVS and CDR2 is FQNEAQ. The CDR3 loop is CASSLAPGRGATAFF. CDR3 sequence (DNA): TGTGCCAGCAGCTTAGCCCCTGGCAGAGGAGCAACAGCTTTCTTT.

The chain recombines TRBV5-1 with TRBJ2-5; a weak D match, TRBD1 (5 bases). Deletions cut 4 bases from V and 5 bases from J, with 15 bases between. Germline lookup yields CDR1 SGHRS and CDR2 YFSETQ. The CDR3 totals 14 residues. This CDR3 is CASSPHLGQETQYF. CDR3 bases: TGCGCCAGCAGCCCGCATTTGGGGCAGGAGACCCAGTACTTC.

The CDR3 sequence: CASSLKGTHPGGTDTQYF. The CDR3 DNA sequence: TGTGCCAGCAGCTTGAAGGGCACACACCCGGGGGGCACAGATACGCAGTATTTT. V usage is TRBV5-5 and J usage is TRBJ2-3; D possibly corresponds to TRBD2 (6 bases). Trimming took off 1 base at V and 1 base at J, with 19 bases between the two ends. The CDR3 is 18 residues long. Germline CDR1 reads SGHKS; CDR2 reads YYEKEE (reference sequence).

This chain links TRBV6-5 with TRBJ1-5, with 9 bases identical to TRBD1. From germline, CDR1 is MNHEY and CDR2 SVGAGI. The CDR3 has 15 amino acids. V lost 5 bases and J lost 6; bases outside the gene matches: 8. CDR3 sequence: CASSSTGGASQPQHF. CDR3 bases: TGTGCCAGCAGTAGTACAGGGGGCGCGAGTCAGCCCCAGCATTTT.

This clonotype was detected only a few times. CDR3 bases: TGTGCCAGCAGCCCCCAAGGGGGGAGCACAGATACGCAGTATTTT. Its translation is CASSPQGGSTDTQYF. V and J are TRBV7-9 and TRBJ2-3; D may correspond to TRBD1 or TRBD2 (6 bases each). V gave up 5 bases and J gave up 0 bases, with 12 bases separating them. Germline lookup yields CDR1 SEHNR and CDR2 FQNEAQ (reference sequence). CDR3 length equals 15 residues. Together with reference TRBV7-9 and TRBJ2-3, the CDR3 gives the full variable domain: DTGVSQNPRHKITKRGQNVTFRCDPISEHNRLYWYRQTLGQGPEFLTYFQNEAQLEKSRLLSDRFSAERPKGSFSTLEIQRTEQGDSAMYLCASSPQGGSTDTQYFGPGTRLTVL.

This clonotype was counted a few times. The CDR3 DNA is TGTGCCAGCAGAGATCTCGACAGGCGTGAAGCTTTCTTT. It specifies CASRDLDRREAFF. V usage is TRBV6-4 and J usage is TRBJ1-1; perhaps TRBD1 as D (6 bases). The CDR3 runs to 13 residues. Trimming took off 6 bases at V and 7 bases at J, with 15 bases between the two ends. Germline CDR1 MRHNA, CDR2 SNTAGT.

This clonotype came up many times. The chain links TRBV7-9 to TRBJ2-3; TRBD2 aligns across 8 bases. Trimming removed 6 bases from V and 1 base from J; junction bases left unmatched: 3. Per germline, CDR1 SEHNR and CDR2 FQNEAQ (reference sequence). This CDR3 contains 14 residues. The CDR3, as DNA: TGTGCCAGCAGTCGTAGCGGGGGCACAGATACGCAGTATTTT. This sequence encodes CASSRSGGTDTQYF.